The 12 T cell receptor beta chains below come from one sample, sequenced in a study of OX40 agonist ivuxolimab in advanced cancers. Produced via immunoSEQ multiplex PCR; TCRdb's table is partial and in-frame only. The profile covers 75,000 to 80,000 clones, with around 86% appearing a single time and under 6.5% taken by the ten largest. Sequenced here: CD4+ or CD8+ T cells sorted from blood, sampled in a trial of the OX40 agonist ivuxolimab. Receptor source: an adult with an advanced solid tumor such as melanoma, head and neck, liver or kidney cancer.

This chain uses TRBV6-5 with TRBJ1-4; D gene ambiguous. The germline CDR1 and CDR2 sequences are MNHEY and SVGAGI. CDR3 length: 14 residues. V was trimmed by 2 bases and J by 7 bases, leaving 11 bases between them. The DNA of the CDR3 is TGTGCCAGCAGTTACAGAGGTGGTGGTGAAAAACTGTTTTTT. Its protein product is CASSYRGGGEKLFF.

The chain employs TRBV19 and TRBJ1-4, with D possibly being TRBD1 (5 bases). The germline gives CDR1 LNHDA, CDR2 SQIVND (reference sequence). V was clipped by 5 bases and J by 2 bases, with 9 bases between them. The CDR3 has 14 residues. The DNA for the CDR3 is TGTGCCAGTAGTCCAGGGTTCACTAATGAAAAACTGTTTTTT. Protein product: CASSPGFTNEKLFF.

The rearrangement joins TRBV5-1 to TRBJ2-3; the match to TRBD2 covers 9 bases. Germline-derived CDR1 and CDR2 are SGHRS and YFSETQ. This CDR3 spans 15 amino acids. V dropped 7 bases and J dropped 2; count of bases not matched to a gene: 8. The CDR3 protein is CASGGLAPITDTQYF. For the CDR3, the DNA is TGCGCCAGCGGGGGACTAGCTCCAATCACAGATACGCAGTATTTT. The variable domain in full, completed from reference TRBV5-1 and TRBJ2-3, reads KAGVTQTPRYLIKTRGQQVTLSCSPISGHRSVSWYQQTPGQGLQFLFEYFSETQRNKGNFPGRFSGRQFSNSRSEMNVSTLELGDSALYLCASGGLAPITDTQYFGPGTRLTVL.

The gene calls are TRBV6-6 and TRBJ2-2, with D possibly called TRBD1 or TRBD2 (5 bases each). V gave up 2 bases and J gave up 6 bases, with 16 bases separating them. The CDR3 runs 16 residues. The germline CDR1 and CDR2 sequences are MNHNY and SVGAGI (reference sequence). The CDR3 DNA is TGTGCCAGCAGTTACGCCAGTGGGGGAGTTCCCGGGGAGCTGTTTTTT. This gives the protein CASSYASGGVPGELFF.

This chain joins TRBV5-1 and TRBJ2-2; the match to TRBD1 covers 10 bases. Germline-derived CDR1 and CDR2 are SGHRS and YFSETQ. With 4 bases clipped from V and 3 bases from J, the junction kept 12 bases outside the gene matches. This CDR3 has 18 amino acids. The CDR3 protein is CASSTDRGLAAYTGELFF. The CDR3 coding sequence is TGCGCCAGCAGCACCGACAGGGGGCTAGCGGCTTACACCGGGGAGCTGTTTTTT.

This clone has only a few counts. This chain uses TRBV10-1 with TRBJ1-1; D ambiguous. V gave up 9 bases and J gave up 0 bases, with 5 bases separating them. The CDR3 runs to 11 residues. Germline-derived CDR1 and CDR2 are WNHNN and SYGVQD (reference sequence). The CDR3, as DNA: TGCGCCAGGTCAGTGAACACTGAAGCTTTCTTT. Translated, it gives CARSVNTEAFF.

The rearrangement uses TRBV18 and TRBJ1-3; D not resolved. Germline V gives CDR1 KGHSH, CDR2 LQKENI. Between the trimmed V and J ends, which lost 3 bases and 0 bases, there was a span of 6 bases. CDR3 size: 14 residues. The CDR3 region is CASSPGLSGNTIYF. In nucleotides, the CDR3 is TGTGCCAGCTCACCCGGCCTCTCTGGAAACACCATATATTTT.

CDR3 nucleotides: TGTGCCAGCAGCCCGTCGAGGGCCGGGGAGCTGTTTTTT. This translates into CASSPSRAGELFF. V is TRBV7-6 and J is TRBJ2-2; weak D call: TRBD2 (5 bases). This CDR3 region has 13 residues. The V end was cut by 5 bases, the J end by 6 bases, with 10 bases between. Per the germline V gene, CDR1 is SGHVS and CDR2 is FNYEAQ. Variable domain in full (rest from reference TRBV7-6 and TRBJ2-2): GAGVSQSPRYKVTKRGQDVALRCDPISGHVSLYWYRQALGQGPEFLTYFNYEAQQDKSGLPNDRFSAERPEGSISTLTIQRTEQRDSAMYRCASSPSRAGELFFGEGSRLTVL.

This clone has a single count. This sequence joins TRBV5-4 and TRBJ2-7; D may be TRBD1 or TRBD2 (5 bases each). Germline CDR1 is SGHNT and CDR2 is YYREEE (reference sequence). The V end lost 4 bases, the J end lost 2 bases, and 22 bases lay between the germline ends. This CDR3 region has 17 residues. The CDR3 DNA reads as TGTGCCAGCAGCCTACCATACCGGGGCCAGGGCACCTACGAGCAGTACTTC. It translates to CASSLPYRGQGTYEQYF.

J is TRBJ1-1 and V is TRBV5-1; 9 bases line up with TRBD1. The V gene's germline CDR1 is SGHRS and CDR2 YFSETQ. V lost 4 bases, J lost 3 bases, and 4 bases stayed unmatched. The CDR3 length is 14 residues. The CDR3 DNA is TGCGCCAGCAGCCCCGGACAGGGGCACACTGAAGCTTTCTTT. This codes for CASSPGQGHTEAFF.

The table lists this clone with a count of one. V gene TRBV5-6 combines with J gene TRBJ2-7; perhaps TRBD1 as D (5 bases). V lost 0 bases to trimming and J lost 2 bases, with 18 bases between them. This CDR3 region has 17 residues. From germline, CDR1 is SGHDT and CDR2 YYEEEE. CDR3 coding DNA: TGTGCCAGCAGCTTGGCGCCAGGCAGGGCAGGAGCCTACGAGCAGTACTTC. As protein: CASSLAPGRAGAYEQYF. The full variable domain, with the rest looked up from reference TRBV5-6 and TRBJ2-7, is DAGVTQSPTHLIKTRGQQVTLRCSPKSGHDTVSWYQQALGQGPQFIFQYYEEEERQRGNFPDRFSGHQFPNYSSELNVNALLLGDSALYLCASSLAPGRAGAYEQYFGPGTRLTVT.

V and J are TRBV15 and TRBJ1-2; possible D gene TRBD1, 6 bases. Per the germline V gene, CDR1 is LNHNV and CDR2 is YYDKDF (reference sequence). The CDR3 covers 14 residues. Trimming pared 6 bases from V and 4 bases from J, leaving 15 bases between. CDR3 in DNA: TGTGCCACCAGTATCCCACAGGGTATCTATGGCTACACCTTC. Its protein is CATSIPQGIYGYTF.